The clone carrying this T cell receptor (beta chain) was counted a few times. Losses at the gene ends were 3 bases for V and 1 base for J; bases not matched to a gene: 10. The CDR3 sequence is 17 residues long. This sample was taken from a study of blood T cells in healthy people across ages. Combining a sample-barcoded 5' primer with a J-beta primer mix, a second PCR ran for roughly 7 to 11 cycles. TCRdb processed the 5' RACE reads anew with MiXCR; each CDR3 protein has one entry. The sample comprises hundreds of thousands of distinct CDR3 sequences, approximately 53% of which are singletons, and 40% to 50% rests with the top ten.

This receptor was taken from an elderly man in good health. The sample consisted of blood. The gene calls are TRBV12-3 or TRBV12-4 and TRBJ2-5; 8 nucleotides agree with TRBD2. The CDR3 DNA reads TGTGCCAGCAGTTTTGGGGGGACTAGTGTTGCCCAAGAGACCCAGTACTTC. Translated: CASSFGGTSVAQETQYF.